Reported below is one T cell receptor beta chain. The antigen remains unidentified. Trimming cost V 2 bases and J 8 bases; bases outside gene matches: 3. Germline V CDR1 and CDR2: MRHNA, SNTAGT. The CDR3 extends over 14 amino acids. The data were obtained in a study of cytomegalovirus exposure and HLA in healthy donors. Study-wide points: Generally TCR sequences proved uncommon, though certain public TCRs appeared in numerous donors.

Method: immunoSEQ multiplex PCR; TCRdb's copy keeps in-frame clones and lacks some. The sample includes under 65,000 clones, roughly 89% of them seen just once. The source is a woman between 18 and 29 years old in good health and CMV-seropositive. The V call is TRBV6-4, the J call TRBJ1-4, with 9 bases matching TRBD1. The source material was PBMCs. Written as DNA, the CDR3 is TGTGCCAGCAGTGACACAGGGGGCGCGGAAAAACTGTTTTTT. Amino acid sequence: CASSDTGGAEKLFF.